This T cell receptor (beta chain) was sequenced in a study of blood T cell repertoires in COVID-19. Per germline, CDR1 MNHEY and CDR2 SVGEGT. V was cut by 4 bases and J by 0 bases, with 11 bases left in between. The CDR3 covers 15 residues. Here immunoSEQ multiplex PCR was the method, and the copy in TCRdb shows in-frame clones only, minus some. The sample contains 100,000 or so clones, about 91% of which appear only once. The receptor was isolated from a man aged 45-65 years with acute or convalescent COVID-19. The chain couples TRBV6-2 or TRBV6-3 to TRBJ2-3; D possibly corresponds to TRBD2 (5 bases). The sequenced sample consisted of peripheral blood. The chain's CDR3 is CASSSWTDSTDTQYF. CDR3 sequence (DNA): TGTGCCAGCAGTTCTTGGACTGACAGCACAGATACGCAGTATTTT.